One T cell receptor (beta chain) is described in this entry. The count of this clone is one. What this receptor recognizes is not known. One base away there is no much larger clone; base qualities are not given. This specimen comes from a study of shared clonotypes between healthy human individuals (dated by TCRdb to 2018 to 2020). As for the study more broadly: The cohort included three men and a couple of women between 18 and 49 years of age. Leukapheresis yielded between about 0.9 and 10 billion PBMCs per donor. Libraries were prepared and TCR repertoires were sequenced by different laboratories using diverse techniques, in order to increase sequencing depth and limit assay-specific biases. Per donor, three plates each were used for CD4 naive and CD4 memory, two for CD8 naive, and one for CD8 memory. Blood TCR repertoires of a handful of healthy adults were deeply sequenced to estimate repertoire size and the extent of clonotype sharing between individuals. Study-wide findings and limitations: Pairwise subsampling indicated that sequencing depth was expected to affect the degree of clonotype sharing among donors. Incomplete sequencing was indicated by rarefaction of sorted-subset datasets, despite the large sequencing depth. Sampling was restricted to blood, and TCR repertoires in tissue are likely to differ from TCR repertoires in blood. Larger estimated clonotype richness was generally found for naive subsets than for memory subsets. Sharing across a handful of donors was observed for around 4.8% of naive CD4, under 4% of naive CD8, 2% to 2.5% of memory CD4, and around 0.4% of memory CD8 clonotypes. Because the study included only a small number of donors, the genetic and exposure-history diversity represented was limited. Compared with non-shared clonotypes, the clonotypes found in all four sorted-subset donors had higher generation probabilities.

Donors were healthy HIV-negative adults with no recently reported acute infections or vaccinations. Only Caucasian adults living in Nashville, Tennessee, USA were represented among the donors. CD4+ T cells were enriched by magnetic negative selection, after which naive cells were positively selected on CD45RA and the negative fraction was taken as the memory subset. Blood was collected by leukapheresis, and PBMCs were isolated by Ficoll-Histopaque density gradient centrifugation and then cryopreserved in liquid nitrogen vapor phase. Analytical flow cytometry was used to check the purity and quantity of every magnetically sorted T cell population. Each sorted fraction had its genomic DNA isolated and then quantified by UV absorbance on a Nanodrop 2000c. Measured from the cysteine to the phenylalanine, the CDR3 is 19 residues long. CDR3 DNA is the only sequence kept; it has 57 bases, read in frame from the first base. The germline V gene (reference sequence) gives CDR1 as WNHNN and CDR2 as SYGVQD. The V and J ends are trimmed by 2 bases and 4 bases, leaving 21 bases between them.

Using the deep immunoSEQ assay, multiplex PCR amplified TCR CDR3 regions from genomic DNA. Extracted genomic DNA from each cell subset was spread evenly across all wells of several immunoSEQ 96-well plates, with each plate serving as a replicate. Each replicate PCR for sorted subsets received approximately 200 ng genomic DNA, equal to around 32,000 T cell genomes. Purified libraries were measured with a Qubit 3.0 fluorometer, size-checked on a Bioanalyzer 2100, and measured again with the KAPA Library Quantification kit. Every immunoSEQ 96-well plate was sequenced on a dedicated single-read 150-cycle Illumina NextSeq 550 flow cell. The study's own analysis went as follows. Because the immunoSEQ output held only junctional sequences and lacked quality scores, the filtering could not match the filtering applied to full-length reads. Sequences were annotated with PyIR, a Python wrapper for IgBLAST v1.9, using IMGT germline references to assign V/J genes and CDR3. Reads were removed for weak V/J assignments (E-value above 1e-6), missing CDR3, stop codons, out-of-frame junctions, or ambiguous translated residues. V3J clonotypes were defined as sequences sharing an identical inferred V gene, J gene, and CDR3 amino acid sequence. Percentage overlap between repertoires was computed as shared unique clonotypes divided by the size of the smaller repertoire. RTK rarefaction, the Chao1 estimator, and Recon v2.1 estimates of unobserved clonotypes were used to assess repertoire richness. Generation probabilities for all TCRbeta clonotypes obtained by the gDNA method from a handful of donors were computed using OLGA. Sourced from immuneACCESS, this table was stored by TCRdb with only in-frame sequences that have V and J called. A share of the clones is absent; for the studies checked, an unresolved V gene accounts for under half, and the remainder has no known explanation. V and J calls and clone size come straight from that table; D and trimming were deduced from the DNA. This sample holds over a million clones; approximately 70% were observed only once. Clones ranked in the top ten supply approximately 1.5% of the sample.

The rearranged chain carries TRBV10-1 and TRBJ1-6, with the D gene uncertain. This sequence was found in a man between 18 and 29 years old in good health. Sequenced sample: memory CD4+ T cells sorted from blood. The sample's cell subset or site label is to be understood as: CD45RA-negative fraction. Here the CDR3 is given as CASSEPRQSVIPYNSPLHF. The DNA is TGCGCCAGCAGTGAGCCAAGGCAATCGGTGATCCCATATAATTCACCCCTCCACTTT.